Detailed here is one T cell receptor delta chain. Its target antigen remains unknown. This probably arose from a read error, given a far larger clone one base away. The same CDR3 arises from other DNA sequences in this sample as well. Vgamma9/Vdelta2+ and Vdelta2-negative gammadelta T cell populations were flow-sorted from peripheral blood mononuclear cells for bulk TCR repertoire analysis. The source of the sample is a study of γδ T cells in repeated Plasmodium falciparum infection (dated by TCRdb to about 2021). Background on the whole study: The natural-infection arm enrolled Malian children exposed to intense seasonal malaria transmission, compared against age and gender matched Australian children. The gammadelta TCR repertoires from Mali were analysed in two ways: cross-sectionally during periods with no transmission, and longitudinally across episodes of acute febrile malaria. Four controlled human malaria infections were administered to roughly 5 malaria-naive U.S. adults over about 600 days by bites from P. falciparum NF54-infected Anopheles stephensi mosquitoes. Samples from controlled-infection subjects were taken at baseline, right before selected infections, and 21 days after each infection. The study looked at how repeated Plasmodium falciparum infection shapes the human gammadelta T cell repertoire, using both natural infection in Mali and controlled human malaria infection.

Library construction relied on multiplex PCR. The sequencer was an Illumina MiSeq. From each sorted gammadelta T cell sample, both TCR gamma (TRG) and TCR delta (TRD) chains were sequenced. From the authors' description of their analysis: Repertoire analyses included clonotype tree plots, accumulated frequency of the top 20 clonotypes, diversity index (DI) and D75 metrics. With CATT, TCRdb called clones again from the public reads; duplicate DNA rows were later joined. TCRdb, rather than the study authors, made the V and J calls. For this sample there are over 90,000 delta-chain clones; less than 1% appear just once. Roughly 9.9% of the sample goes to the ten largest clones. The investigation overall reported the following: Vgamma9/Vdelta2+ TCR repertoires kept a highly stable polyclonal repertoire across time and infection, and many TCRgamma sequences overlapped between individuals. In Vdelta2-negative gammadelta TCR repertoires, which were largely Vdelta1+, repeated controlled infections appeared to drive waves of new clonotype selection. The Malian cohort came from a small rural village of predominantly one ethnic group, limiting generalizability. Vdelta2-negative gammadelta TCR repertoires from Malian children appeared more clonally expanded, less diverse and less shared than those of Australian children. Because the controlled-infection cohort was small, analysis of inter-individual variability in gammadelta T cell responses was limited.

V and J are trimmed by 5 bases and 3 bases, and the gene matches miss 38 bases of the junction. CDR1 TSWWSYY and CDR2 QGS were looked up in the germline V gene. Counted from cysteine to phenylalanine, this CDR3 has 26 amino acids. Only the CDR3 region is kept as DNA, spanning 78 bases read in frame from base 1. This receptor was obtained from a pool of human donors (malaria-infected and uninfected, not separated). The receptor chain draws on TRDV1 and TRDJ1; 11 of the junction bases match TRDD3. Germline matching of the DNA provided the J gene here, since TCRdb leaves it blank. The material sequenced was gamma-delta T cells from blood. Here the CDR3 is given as CALGKKERKGPTGGRYWGIFADKLIF. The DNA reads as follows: TGTGCTCTTGGGAAAAAAGAACGGAAGGGTCCTACAGGGGGTAGGTACTGGGGGATATTCGCCGATAAACTCATCTTT.